This T cell receptor (beta chain) was recorded in a study of blood T cells in healthy people across ages. Study-wide findings and caveats: There was a strong correlation between TCR beta diversity and naive T cell percentage.

This CDR3 has 10 residues. Per the germline V gene, CDR1 is MNHNS and CDR2 is SASEGT. V shed 9 bases and J shed 7 bases, with 9 bases lying between them. This clonotype has just one count. Its specificity is unknown. Next came a second PCR, run for about 7 to 12 cycles, which used a sample-barcoded 5' primer along with a J-beta primer mix. Using its own MiXCR run on the 5' RACE reads, TCRdb lists one record per CDR3 protein. The table records 1.5 million or so distinct CDR3 sequences, roughly 40% of them present only once. The sequenced material came from blood. The chain recombines TRBV6-1 with TRBJ2-5; D uncertain. The clonotype was recovered from a young woman in good health. CDR3 in amino acids: CASISGTQYF. Written as DNA, the CDR3 is TGTGCCAGTATTAGTGGGACCCAGTACTTC.